A selection of T cell receptor beta chains follows, all from one sample in a study of regulatory T cells in long-lasting Graves disease. From the multiplex PCR reads, TCRdb called clonotypes with MiXCR, one entry per CDR3 protein. The repertoire consists of 350,000 to 450,000 distinct CDR3 sequences, with over 15% occurring once and the leading ten covering 25% to 30%. These data also formed part of another study, on T cells in Graves' hyperthyroidism and ophthalmopathy.

The sequences come from peripheral blood mononuclear cells (PBMCs), collected at new diagnosis, from a patient treated with antithyroid drugs. The receptors stem from a middle-aged man with Graves disease. The CDR3 runs from the conserved cysteine through the conserved F or W. D genes are given only for firm matches. Where a row states a size, it is once, few, many or the class of an expanded clone; other rows omit it.

. | TRBJ2-5 | TRBV19 | . | TGTGCCAGTAGTATGAATTCCGGGACAACCAAGGGGACCCAGTACTTC | CASSMNSGTTKGTQYF
many | TRBJ1-4 | TRBV20-1 | . | TGCAGTGCTTACCCGGGCCTCCGAGGGAATGAAAAACTGTTTTTT | CSAYPGLRGNEKLFF
. | TRBJ2-2 | TRBV4-2 | TRBD2 | TGTGCCAGCAGCCAAGAAAGGACTAGCGGGAACACCGGGGAGCTGTTTTTT | CASSQERTSGNTGELFF
. | TRBJ2-1 | TRBV6-2/TRBV6-3 | TRBD2 | TGTGCCATCCGCCCGGGGGGGAACTACAATGAGCAGTTCTTC | CAIRPGGNYNEQFF
. | TRBJ2-3 | TRBV7-6 | . | TGTGCCAGCAGCACCACATACACAGATACGCAGTATTTT | CASSTTYTDTQYF
many | TRBJ2-5 | TRBV15 | . | TGTGCCACCCGGACGGGGCCCCGGGAGACCCAGTACTTC | CATRTGPRETQYF
many | TRBJ2-7 | TRBV30 | TRBD1 | TGTGCCTGGAGGACGACAGGGGGGTACGAGCAGTACTTC | CAWRTTGGYEQYF
. | TRBJ1-6 | TRBV20-1 | . | TGCAGTGCTAGACAACACGGGGATTCACCCCTCCACTTT | CSARQHGDSPLHF
. | TRBJ1-4 | TRBV4-3 | . | TGCGCCGGCAGCCAAGGGAATGGGAGGTTAACTAATGAAAAACTGTTTTTT | CAGSQGNGRLTNEKLFF
. | TRBJ2-7 | TRBV12-5 | . | TGTGCTAGTGGTTCCCTAAGCTCCTACGAGCAGTACTTC | CASGSLSSYEQYF
few | TRBJ2-5 | TRBV20-1 | TRBD2 | TGCAGTGCTAGAGCCGGGACTAGTGAGACCCAGTACTTC | CSARAGTSETQYF
many | TRBJ2-2 | TRBV7-3 | TRBD1 | TGTGCCAGCAGCTCAAACAGGGGGCGTACCGGGGAGCTGTTTTTT | CASSSNRGRTGELFF
. | TRBJ2-3 | TRBV9 | TRBD2 | TGTGCCAGCACCAGAAGCGGGAGTCAGGGAGATACGCAGTATTTT | CASTRSGSQGDTQYF
. | TRBJ2-1 | TRBV6-1 | . | TGTGCCAGCAGTGAGGGGGGCTATGAGCAGTTCTTC | CASSEGGYEQFF
many | TRBJ2-1 | TRBV12-3/TRBV12-4 | TRBD2 | TGTGCCAGCAGTTTAGCGCTCAGGGGACTAGCGGGGGCTCCGTCCTACAATGAGCAGTTCTTC | CASSLALRGLAGAPSYNEQFF
many | TRBJ2-5 | TRBV7-2 | TRBD2 | TGTGCCAGCAGCCCCAAGACTAGCGGGGTCGAGACCCAGTACTTC | CASSPKTSGVETQYF
many | TRBJ2-2 | TRBV20-1 | TRBD2 | TGCAGTGCTAGGCCAAGTGGGCGGGGGGCCACCGGGGAGCTGTTTTTT | CSARPSGRGATGELFF
many | TRBJ1-4 | TRBV2 | . | TGTGCCAGCAGTGAAGCGCTTCGGGGGTCTAATGAAAAACTGTTTTTT | CASSEALRGSNEKLFF
. | TRBJ1-3 | TRBV15 | . | TGTGCCACCAGCAGATGGGAGGGCTGGAGCTCTGGAAACACCATATATTTT | CATSRWEGWSSGNTIYF
. | TRBJ2-1 | TRBV11-2 | . | TGTGCCAGCAGCCCGTACTCTGGACCCGGTTTCTTC | CASSPYSGPGFF
many | TRBJ2-5 | TRBV11-2 | TRBD1 | TGTGCCAGCAGGGGACAGCAAGAGACCCAGTACTTC | CASRGQQETQYF
many | TRBJ2-1 | TRBV7-2 | TRBD1 | TGTGCCAGCAGCTTAACATACAGGGGGTTAGGGAATGAGCAGTTCTTC | CASSLTYRGLGNEQFF
few | TRBJ2-5 | TRBV7-2 | . | TGTGCCAGCAGCTACAGATCTGAAGAGACCCAGTACTTC | CASSYRSEETQYF
many | TRBJ2-7 | TRBV4-3 | . | TGCGCCAGCAGCCAAGAAGCAACAGGAGGATTTGGCTACGAGCAGTACTTC | CASSQEATGGFGYEQYF
. | TRBJ1-2 | TRBV6-1 | . | TGTGCCAGCAGTGAAAAAGACAAAGCTAACTATGGCTACACCTTC | CASSEKDKANYGYTF
few | TRBJ2-7 | TRBV5-1 | . | TGCGCCAGCAGCTCGGGGATCGTTCTTTCCTACGAGCAGTACTTC | CASSSGIVLSYEQYF
few | TRBJ2-7 | TRBV11-2 | TRBD2 | TGTGCCAGCGGGGGAGGGCCGGACTACGAGCAGTACTTC | CASGGGPDYEQYF
many | TRBJ1-1 | TRBV15 | TRBD1 | TGTGCCACCAGCAGACGAGGGGGCGTCACTGAAGCTTTCTTT | CATSRRGGVTEAFF
many | TRBJ2-1 | TRBV12-3/TRBV12-4 | . | TGTGCCAGCAAGCCGGCGGGATCGAGCTCCTACAATGAGCAGTTCTTC | CASKPAGSSSYNEQFF
many | TRBJ2-1 | TRBV5-1 | TRBD2 | TGCGCCAGCAGCTTGGGACTAGCGGGGGGAGAGCAGTTCTTC | CASSLGLAGGEQFF
many | TRBJ1-5 | TRBV11-2 | . | TGTGCCAGCAGCTTAGCTACCAATCAGCCCCAGCATTTT | CASSLATNQPQHF
few | TRBJ1-1 | TRBV12-3/TRBV12-4 | . | TGTGCCAGCAGTTTCAAGGGGGGCTTCACTGAAGCTTTCTTT | CASSFKGGFTEAFF
. | TRBJ2-1 | TRBV6-1 | TRBD1 | TGTGCCAGCAGTAAGGGACAGGGGTACAATGAGCAGTTCTTC | CASSKGQGYNEQFF
many | TRBJ2-5 | TRBV30 | . | TGTGCCTGGAGTGCCGGGGAGACCCAGTACTTC | CAWSAGETQYF
few | TRBJ1-1 | TRBV10-1 | . | TGCGCCAGCAGTGATACCCCTGCGGGGACTGAAGCTTTCTTT | CASSDTPAGTEAFF
. | TRBJ1-2 | TRBV15 | TRBD1 | TGTGCCACCAGCAGGCCTGGGGGGACAGGGGTCTATGGCTACACCTTC | CATSRPGGTGVYGYTF
many | TRBJ2-5 | TRBV10-3 | TRBD1 | TGTGCCATCAGCGTGGAACCGGGACAGGGGATTGGGGAGACCCAGTACTTC | CAISVEPGQGIGETQYF
few | TRBJ1-6 | TRBV20-1 | . | TGCAGTGCCGGACGTGGATACCCAAATAATTCACCCCTCCACTTT | CSAGRGYPNNSPLHF
few | TRBJ2-2 | TRBV7-6 | . | TGTGCCAGCAGCTTAACGAGTGGAGGGTCGAGCACCGGGGAGCTGTTTTTT | CASSLTSGGSSTGELFF
. | TRBJ2-6 | TRBV2 | TRBD1 | TGTGCCAGCAGCCAGGGGGACTCTGGGGCCAACGTCCTGACTTTC | CASSQGDSGANVLTF
. | TRBJ2-7 | TRBV3-1 | . | TGTGCCAGCAGCCAAGATACAAGAGGGACCGAGCAGTACTTC | CASSQDTRGTEQYF
many | TRBJ2-1 | TRBV5-1 | . | TGCGCCAGCAGCTTGGGTCCCATCGGGAATGAGCAGTTCTTC | CASSLGPIGNEQFF
few | TRBJ1-1 | TRBV19 | . | TGTGCCAGTAGTATAGAAGTTGGCACTGAAGCTTTCTTT | CASSIEVGTEAFF
few | TRBJ2-5 | TRBV7-9 | . | TGTGCCAGCAGCCCTGGGACAAGCCAAGAGACCCAGTACTTC | CASSPGTSQETQYF
. | TRBJ1-2 | TRBV7-2 | . | TGTGCCAGCAGCCCCGTTGGGGGGGCGCTTTTCTATGGCTACACCTTC | CASSPVGGALFYGYTF
. | TRBJ2-5 | TRBV7-2 | . | TGTGCCAGCAGCTCCTCCACACGGTTAGAGACCCAGTACTTC | CASSSSTRLETQYF
many | TRBJ1-5 | TRBV15 | . | TGTGCCACCAGCAGAGATTGGAATCAGCCCCAGCATTTT | CATSRDWNQPQHF
many | TRBJ2-7 | TRBV2 | . | TGTGCCAGCAGTGAGGGGGCCACCTACGAGCAGTACTTC | CASSEGATYEQYF
. | TRBJ2-3 | TRBV19 | . | TGTGCCAGTAGTGATGACGCTACAGATACGCAGTATTTT | CASSDDATDTQYF
. | TRBJ2-3 | TRBV18 | TRBD2 | TGTGCCAGCTCACCACGCGGGGGGGCAAAGAATTTT | CASSPRGGAKNF
many | TRBJ2-4 | TRBV18 | . | TGTGCCAGCTCACCACCGGCCATCGGAGCGGACATTCAGTACTTC | CASSPPAIGADIQYF
many | TRBJ2-3 | TRBV28 | . | TGTGCCAGCAGTTCATTGGACAGAAGCACAGATACGCAGTATTTT | CASSSLDRSTDTQYF
. | TRBJ2-7 | TRBV6-1 | . | TGTGCCAGCAGCGCTGGATTAACCTACGAGCAGTACTTC | CASSAGLTYEQYF
many | TRBJ1-5 | TRBV2 | . | TGTGCCAGCAGTCCGAGACGGAACTCTAATCAGCCCCAGCATTTT | CASSPRRNSNQPQHF
few | TRBJ2-1 | TRBV28 | . | TGTGCCAGCAGGAGGGGAAACTACAATGAGCAGTTCTTC | CASRRGNYNEQFF